This T cell receptor beta chain was identified during a study of CD8 T cells in Susac syndrome. The ends were cut back, 5 bases at V and 10 bases at J, with 16 bases in the middle. Germline V gene lookup returns CDR1 SGHVS and CDR2 FNYEAQ. The CDR3 has 13 amino acids. The T cells that were sequenced for TCR beta were CD8+ and CD4+ cells from blood. Through negative isolation, CD4+ and CD8+ T cells were obtained, while TEMRA cells were enriched using FACS. An input of about 0.5 to 1 ug of RNA was subjected to reverse transcription using random hexamers. MiXCR, run by TCRdb on the immunoSEQ multiplex PCR reads, gives a single entry per CDR3 protein. Of fewer than 150,000 distinct CDR3 sequences in the sample, about 90% were seen once.

The sequencing input was CD8+ T cells from PBMCs. The TCR sequence derives from a human donor with multiple sclerosis. The chain combines TRBV7-6 with TRBJ2-3, with D possibly matching TRBD1 (5 bases). As DNA, the CDR3 is TGTGCCAGCAGCCCTAACAGGATCCAGGCGCAGTATTTT. This codes for CASSPNRIQAQYF. The whole variable domain, filled in from reference TRBV7-6 and TRBJ2-3, reads GAGVSQSPRYKVTKRGQDVALRCDPISGHVSLYWYRQALGQGPEFLTYFNYEAQQDKSGLPNDRFSAERPEGSISTLTIQRTEQRDSAMYRCASSPNRIQAQYFGPGTRLTVL.